The clone carrying this TCR beta chain has a single count. What it recognizes is unknown. These data are taken from a study of cytomegalovirus exposure and HLA in healthy donors. Study context: From HLA-typed donors, an early data release held around 85 million unique TCRs. Study-level findings and limits: The study listed approximately 160 cytomegalovirus-associated TCR beta chains. Rare sequences made up most TCRs, while some public TCRs were found in many donors.

V gave up 5 bases and J gave up 1 base, with 15 bases separating them. The CDR3 has 16 residues. CDR1 and CDR2 (germline): MNHEY, SMNVEV (reference sequence). It was with 60 Vbeta and 13 Jbeta primers that the PCR ran. Clones were read by immunoSEQ multiplex PCR, and TCRdb kept only the in-frame ones, dropping some. Among about 130,000 clones listed, more than 80% were seen once. The donors comprised healthy bone marrow donors. The rearrangement links TRBV27 to TRBJ1-3, with D hard to call. Sample: PBMCs. This clonotype was sampled from a woman aged 25 to 45 in good health and CMV-seropositive. The CDR3 loop is CASSANYLLSGNTIYF. The CDR3 DNA reads as TGTGCCAGCAGTGCCAACTATTTACTATCTGGAAACACCATATATTTT.